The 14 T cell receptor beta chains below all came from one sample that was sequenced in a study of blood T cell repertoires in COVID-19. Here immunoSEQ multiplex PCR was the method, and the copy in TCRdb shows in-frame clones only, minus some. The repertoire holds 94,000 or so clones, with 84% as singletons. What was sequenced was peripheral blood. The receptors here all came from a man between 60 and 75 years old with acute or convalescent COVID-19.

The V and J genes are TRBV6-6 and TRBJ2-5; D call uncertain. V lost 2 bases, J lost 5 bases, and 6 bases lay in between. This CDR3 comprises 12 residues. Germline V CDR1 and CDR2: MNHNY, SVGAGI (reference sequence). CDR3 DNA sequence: TGTGCCAGCAGTTACGCTCGGGAGACCCAGTACTTC. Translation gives CASSYARETQYF.

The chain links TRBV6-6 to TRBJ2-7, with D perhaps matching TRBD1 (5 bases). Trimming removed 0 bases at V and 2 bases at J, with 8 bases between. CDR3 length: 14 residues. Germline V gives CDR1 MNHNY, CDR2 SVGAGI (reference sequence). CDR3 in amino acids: CASSYSAGTYEQYV. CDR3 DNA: TGTGCCAGCAGTTACTCGGCAGGGACCTACGAGCAGTACGTC.

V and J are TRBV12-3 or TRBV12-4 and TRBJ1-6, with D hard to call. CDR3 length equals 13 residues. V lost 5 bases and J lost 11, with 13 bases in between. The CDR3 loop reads CASSAQTLAPLHF. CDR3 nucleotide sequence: TGTGCCAGCAGTGCCCAGACTCTAGCACCCCTCCACTTT.

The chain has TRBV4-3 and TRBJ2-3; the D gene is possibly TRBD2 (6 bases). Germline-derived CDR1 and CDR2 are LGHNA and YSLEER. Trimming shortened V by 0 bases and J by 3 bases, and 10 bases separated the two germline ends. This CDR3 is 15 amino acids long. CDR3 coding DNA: TGCGCCAGCAGCCAAGAGGGACTTACTACAGATACGCAGTATTTT. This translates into CASSQEGLTTDTQYF.

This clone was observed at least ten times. The CDR3 DNA sequence: TGTGCCAGCAGTTCCTCGACACGCAACTATGGCTACACCTTC. Protein: CASSSSTRNYGYTF. The chain employs TRBV27 and TRBJ1-2; D remains ambiguous. Trimming left V 4 bases short and J 2 bases short, with 11 bases between. Germline CDR1 is MNHEY and CDR2 is SMNVEV (reference sequence). The CDR3 covers 14 residues.

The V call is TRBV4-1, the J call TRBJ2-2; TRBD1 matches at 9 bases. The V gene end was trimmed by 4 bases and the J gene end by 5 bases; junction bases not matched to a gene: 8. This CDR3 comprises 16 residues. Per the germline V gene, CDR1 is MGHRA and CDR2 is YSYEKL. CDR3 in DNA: TGCGCCAGCAGCCGGAGGGGACAGGGATGGACCGGGGAGCTGTTTTTT. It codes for CASSRRGQGWTGELFF.

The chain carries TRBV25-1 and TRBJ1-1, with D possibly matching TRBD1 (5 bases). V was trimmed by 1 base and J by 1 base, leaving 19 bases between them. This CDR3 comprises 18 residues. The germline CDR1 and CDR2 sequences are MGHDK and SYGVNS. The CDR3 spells CASSEFGLAGRKNTEAFF. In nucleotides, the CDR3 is TGTGCCAGCAGTGAATTCGGGCTCGCGGGACGGAAGAACACTGAAGCTTTCTTT.

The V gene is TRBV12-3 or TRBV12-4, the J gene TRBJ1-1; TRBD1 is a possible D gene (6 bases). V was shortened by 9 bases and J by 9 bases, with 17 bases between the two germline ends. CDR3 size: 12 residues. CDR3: CASTGQSTKAFF. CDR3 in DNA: TGTGCCAGTACCGGACAGTCTACCAAAGCTTTCTTT.

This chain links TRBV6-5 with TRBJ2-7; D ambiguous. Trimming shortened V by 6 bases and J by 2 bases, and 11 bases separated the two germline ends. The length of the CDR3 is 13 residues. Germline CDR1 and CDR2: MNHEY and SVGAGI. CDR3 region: CASRGGGTYEQYF. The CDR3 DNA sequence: TGTGCCAGCAGAGGCGGCGGTACCTACGAGCAGTACTTC.

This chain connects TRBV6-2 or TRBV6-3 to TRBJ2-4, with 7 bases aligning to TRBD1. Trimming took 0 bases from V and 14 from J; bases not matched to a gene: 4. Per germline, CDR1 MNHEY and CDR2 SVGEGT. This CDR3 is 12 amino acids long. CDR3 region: CASSYSTGTEYF. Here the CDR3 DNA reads TGTGCCAGCAGTTACTCGACTGGGACAGAGTACTTC.

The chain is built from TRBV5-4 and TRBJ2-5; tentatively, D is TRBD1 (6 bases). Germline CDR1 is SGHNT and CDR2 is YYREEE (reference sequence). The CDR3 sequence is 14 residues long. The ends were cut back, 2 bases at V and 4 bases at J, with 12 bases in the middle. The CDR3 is CASSLPGVGETQYF. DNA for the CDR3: TGTGCCAGCAGCTTACCAGGGGTAGGAGAGACCCAGTACTTC.

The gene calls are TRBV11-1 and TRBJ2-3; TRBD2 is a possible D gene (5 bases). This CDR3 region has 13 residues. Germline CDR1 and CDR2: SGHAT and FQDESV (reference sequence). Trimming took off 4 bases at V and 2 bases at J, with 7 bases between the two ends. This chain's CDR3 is CASSSDYTDTQYF. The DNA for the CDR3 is TGTGCCAGCAGCTCCGACTACACAGATACGCAGTATTTT.

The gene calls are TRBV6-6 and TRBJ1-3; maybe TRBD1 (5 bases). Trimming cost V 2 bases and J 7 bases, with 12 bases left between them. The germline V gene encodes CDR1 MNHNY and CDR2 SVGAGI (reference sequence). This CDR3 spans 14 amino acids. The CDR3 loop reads CASSYTGGENTIYF. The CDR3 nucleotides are TGTGCCAGCAGTTACACCGGGGGGGAGAACACCATATATTTT.

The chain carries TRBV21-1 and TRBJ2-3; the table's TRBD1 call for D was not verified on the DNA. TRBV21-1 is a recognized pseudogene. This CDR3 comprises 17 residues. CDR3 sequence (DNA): TGTGCCAGCAGCAGAACTTGCCGGGACAGGGAGGTAGATACGCAGTATTTT. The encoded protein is CASSRTCRDREVDTQYF.